The T cell receptor (beta chain) described here comes from a study of blood T cell repertoires in COVID-19. Deletions cut 0 bases from V and 7 bases from J, with 13 bases between. The CDR3 is 14 amino acids. Looked up from germline, CDR1 is SGDLS and CDR2 is YYNGEE. Sequencing used immunoSEQ multiplex PCR; TCRdb keeps in-frame clones, though not all of them. Found here are 70,000 to 100,000 clones, roughly 70% of them singletons; the top ten hold roughly 24%. V and J are TRBV9 and TRBJ2-5; possible D gene TRBD1, 5 bases. Sample: peripheral blood. This clonotype was obtained from an older woman in a cohort sampled during active or convalescent COVID-19. CDR3: CASSVEGSTRTQYF. CDR3 coding DNA: TGTGCCAGCAGCGTAGAGGGGTCCACAAGGACCCAGTACTTC.